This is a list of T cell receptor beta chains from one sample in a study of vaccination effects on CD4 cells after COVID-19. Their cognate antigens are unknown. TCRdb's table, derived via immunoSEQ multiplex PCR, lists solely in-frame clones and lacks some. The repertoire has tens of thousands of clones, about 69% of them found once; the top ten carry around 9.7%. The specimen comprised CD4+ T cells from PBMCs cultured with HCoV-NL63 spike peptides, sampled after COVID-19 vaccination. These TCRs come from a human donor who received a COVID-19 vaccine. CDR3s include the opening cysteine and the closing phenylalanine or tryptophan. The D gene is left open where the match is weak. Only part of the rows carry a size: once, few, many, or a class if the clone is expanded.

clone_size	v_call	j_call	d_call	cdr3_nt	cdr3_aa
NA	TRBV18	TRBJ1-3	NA	TGTGCCAGCTCTCCCCGGACAACTGGAAACACCATATATTTT	CASSPRTTGNTIYF
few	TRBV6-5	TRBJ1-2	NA	TGTGCCAGCAGTTACTCGACATATAATGGCTACACCTTC	CASSYSTYNGYTF
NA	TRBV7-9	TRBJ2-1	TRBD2	TGTGCCAGCAGCCAAGGACTAGTTGATGAGCAGTTCTTC	CASSQGLVDEQFF
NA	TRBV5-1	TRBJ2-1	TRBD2	TGCGCCAGCAGTTTAGCGGGGGGGGCCTACAATGAGCAGTTCTTC	CASSLAGGAYNEQFF
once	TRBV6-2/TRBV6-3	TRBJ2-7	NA	TGTGCCAGCAGTTGGGACCCGTTGGTCTACGAGCAGTACTTC	CASSWDPLVYEQYF
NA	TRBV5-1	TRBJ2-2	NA	TGCGCCAGCAGCCGGGTTCCTCCGAGGGCCGCGAACACCGGGGAGCTGTTTTTT	CASSRVPPRAANTGELFF
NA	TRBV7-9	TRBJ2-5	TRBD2	TGTGCCAGCAGACGAACTAGCGAGGGCCAGACAACCCAGTACTTC	CASRRTSEGQTTQYF
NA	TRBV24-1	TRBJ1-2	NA	TGTGCCACCAGTGACCGAGTCTATGGCTACACCTTC	CATSDRVYGYTF
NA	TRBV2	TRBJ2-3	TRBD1	TGTGCCAGCAGTGAAAATCCCTCGAGGGGGCGGGATACGCAGTATTTT	CASSENPSRGRDTQYF
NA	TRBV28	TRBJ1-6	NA	TGTGCCACCATATACCCTCGTCAACCCCTCCACTTT	CATIYPRQPLHF
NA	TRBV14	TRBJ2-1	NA	TGTGCCAGCAGCCAACTTGGGAGGGGGTTCGACAATGAGCAGTTCTTC	CASSQLGRGFDNEQFF
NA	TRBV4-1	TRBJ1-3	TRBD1	TGCGCCAGCAGCCAAGGGACAGGGACCCCTTACACCATATATTTT	CASSQGTGTPYTIYF
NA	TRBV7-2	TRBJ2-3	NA	TGTGCCAGCAGCTACCCTCGGGGGAGCGATTCTACGCAGTATTTT	CASSYPRGSDSTQYF
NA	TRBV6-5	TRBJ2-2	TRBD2	TGTGCCAGCAACCGGGGGGGGAAGACCGGGGAGCTGTTTTTT	CASNRGGKTGELFF
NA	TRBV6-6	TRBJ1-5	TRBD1	TGTGCCAGCAGTACCGGGACAGGAGTTAATCAGCCCCAGCATTTT	CASSTGTGVNQPQHF
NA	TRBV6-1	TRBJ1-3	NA	TGTGCCAGCAGTGAATCTATACCTGGAAACACCATATATTTT	CASSESIPGNTIYF
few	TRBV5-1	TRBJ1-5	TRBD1	TGCGCCAGCAGCCCTGGACAGGCCGGCCAGCCCCAGCATTTT	CASSPGQAGQPQHF
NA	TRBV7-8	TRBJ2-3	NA	TGTGCCAGCAGCTTAGTTGGCCAAACCACAGATACGCAGTATTTT	CASSLVGQTTDTQYF
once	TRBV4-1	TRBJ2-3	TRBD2	TGCGCCAGCAGCCAACCGGGACTAGCGGGAGCAGCCGATACGCAGTATTTT	CASSQPGLAGAADTQYF
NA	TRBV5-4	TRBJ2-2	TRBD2	TGTGCCAGCAGCCCCCCGGGACTAGCGAACACCGGGGAGCTGTTTTTT	CASSPPGLANTGELFF
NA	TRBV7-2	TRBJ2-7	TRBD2	TGTGCCAGCAGCGCGGGAGGCCCTCTCGGCGAGCAGTACTTC	CASSAGGPLGEQYF
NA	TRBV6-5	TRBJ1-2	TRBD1	TGTGCCAGCAGTAACCGGGACAGGGGCGTCGGCTACACCTTC	CASSNRDRGVGYTF
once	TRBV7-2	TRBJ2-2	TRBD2	TGTGCCAGCAGAAGAGGGACTAGCGGGGTCACCGGGGAGCTGTTTTTT	CASRRGTSGVTGELFF
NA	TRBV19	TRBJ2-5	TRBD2	TGTGCCAGTAGTACCCGGGGGGGGACAGAGACCCAGTACTTC	CASSTRGGTETQYF
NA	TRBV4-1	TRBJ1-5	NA	TGCGCCAGCAGCCAAGACAGGCCTCTGAGCAATCAGCCCCAGCATTTT	CASSQDRPLSNQPQHF
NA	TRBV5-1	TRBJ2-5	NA	TGCGCCAGCAGCTGGGGGCTCCAAGAGACCCAGTACTTC	CASSWGLQETQYF
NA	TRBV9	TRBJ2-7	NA	TGTGCCAGCAGCGGTGGCTCCTTGGGAGAGCAGTACTTC	CASSGGSLGEQYF
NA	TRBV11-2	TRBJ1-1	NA	TGTGCCAGCAGCTCCCGACGGGTAAACACTGAAGCTTTCTTT	CASSSRRVNTEAFF
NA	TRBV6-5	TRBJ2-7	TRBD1	TGTGCCAGCAGACAACAGGGGGCGTCCCCCTACGAGCAGTACTTC	CASRQQGASPYEQYF
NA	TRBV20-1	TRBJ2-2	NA	TGCAGTGCTAGTCCTCTGAACACCGGGGAGCTGTTTTTT	CSASPLNTGELFF
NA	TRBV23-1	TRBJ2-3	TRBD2	TGCGCCAGCAGTCAACCCCACTGCGGGAGGAGCACAGATACGCAGTATTTT	CASSQPHCGRSTDTQYF
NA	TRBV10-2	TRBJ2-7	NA	TGCGCCAGCAGTGAGGCACACACTCGTAACGAGCAGTACTTC	CASSEAHTRNEQYF
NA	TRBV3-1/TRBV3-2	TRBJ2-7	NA	TGTGCCAGCAGCCAAGGGAAGCGGAGCTCCTACGAGCAGTACTTC	CASSQGKRSSYEQYF
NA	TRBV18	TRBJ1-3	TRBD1	TGTGCCAGCTCACAGGACAGGGCCGACACCATATATTTT	CASSQDRADTIYF
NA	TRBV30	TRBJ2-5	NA	TGTGCCTGGAGTGATAATTGGCAGACCGAGACCCAGTACTTC	CAWSDNWQTETQYF
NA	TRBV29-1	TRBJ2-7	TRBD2	TGCAGCGTTGCGCAATATAGCGGGATGGGCGAGCAGTACTTC	CSVAQYSGMGEQYF
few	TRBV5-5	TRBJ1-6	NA	TGTGCCAGCAGCTCGGCGCCGCATAATAATTCACCCCTCCACTTT	CASSSAPHNNSPLHF
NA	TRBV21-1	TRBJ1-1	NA	TGTGCCAGCAGCAAGTGCGTCAACACTGAAGCTTTCTTT	CASSKCVNTEAFF
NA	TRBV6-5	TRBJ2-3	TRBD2	TGTGCCACACGGACTAGCGTCACAGATACGCAGTATTTT	CATRTSVTDTQYF
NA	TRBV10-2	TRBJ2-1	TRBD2	TGCGCCAGCAAGATAGCGGGAGCAACGAGAAATGAGCAGTTCTTC	CASKIAGATRNEQFF
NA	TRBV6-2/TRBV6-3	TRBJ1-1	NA	TGTGCCAGCAGTTACTACAGGCGGGGCACTGAAGCTTTCTTT	CASSYYRRGTEAFF
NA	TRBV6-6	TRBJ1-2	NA	TGTGCCAGCAGCCAAGATGGGGACTATGGCTACACCTTC	CASSQDGDYGYTF
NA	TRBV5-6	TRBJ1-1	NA	TGTGCCAGCAGCCCCCCCTCGAGGGCCACTGAAGCTTTCTTT	CASSPPSRATEAFF
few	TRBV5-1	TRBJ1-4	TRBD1	TGCGCCAGCAGCATGCAACAGGGGGTTCGTGAAAAACTGTTTTTT	CASSMQQGVREKLFF
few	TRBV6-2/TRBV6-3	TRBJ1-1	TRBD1	TGTGCCAGCAGTTACTCGATTCTTAGGGGACAGGGGGCTTTCTTT	CASSYSILRGQGAFF
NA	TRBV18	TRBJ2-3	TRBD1	TGTGCCAGCTCACCTCCGGGGACAGTAACAGATACGCAGTATTTT	CASSPPGTVTDTQYF
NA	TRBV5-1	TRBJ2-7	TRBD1	TGCGCCAGCAGCTCAACGGACAGGGGAAGCTACGAGCAGTACTTC	CASSSTDRGSYEQYF
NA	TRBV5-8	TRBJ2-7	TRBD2	TGTGCCAGCAGCTTGGATACGGGGGGGAGCTCCTACGAGCAGTACTTC	CASSLDTGGSSYEQYF
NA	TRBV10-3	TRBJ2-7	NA	TGTGCCATCAGTGAGACCCAGGGTTCCGGGCAGTACTTC	CAISETQGSGQYF
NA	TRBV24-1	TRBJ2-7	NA	TGTGCCACCAGTGATTTTAGGGTTGACGAGCAGTACTTC	CATSDFRVDEQYF
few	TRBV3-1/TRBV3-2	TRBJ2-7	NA	TGTGCCAGCAGCCAAGTGGGGTTTTGGTACTTC	CASSQVGFWYF